The 16 T cell receptor beta chains in this list originate from one sample, sequenced in a study of shared clonotypes between healthy human individuals. The assay was immunoSEQ multiplex PCR, and TCRdb's table has in-frame clones only and misses some. This sample has around 600,000 clones; about 97% occur once, and the top ten carry around 0.058%. Sample: naive CD4+ T cells sorted from blood. The subset here: CD45RA+ positively selected. The receptors here all came from a woman in her twenties or thirties in good health.

This chain joins TRBV9 and TRBJ2-1; 11 bases fit TRBD2. This CDR3 comprises 16 residues. With V trimmed by 0 bases and J by 5 bases, 4 bases remained unmatched. Germline V gene lookup returns CDR1 SGDLS and CDR2 YYNGEE. CDR3 region: CASSVGGTSGNNEQFF. The CDR3 DNA is TGTGCCAGCAGCGTAGGGGGGACTAGCGGCAACAATGAGCAGTTCTTC.

The J gene is TRBJ1-5, the V gene TRBV6-5; D perhaps matches TRBD1 (5 bases). Trimming removed 2 bases at V and 5 bases at J, with 13 bases between. Germline loops: CDR1 MNHEY, CDR2 SVGAGI. The CDR3 sequence is 15 residues long. This CDR3 is CASSYGSGGDQPQHF. CDR3 bases: TGTGCCAGCAGTTACGGTTCGGGGGGGGATCAGCCCCAGCATTTT.

The CDR3 DNA reads as TGTGCCAGCAGCTTAGCCGCGGGAGGGCCATATGAGCAGTTCTTC. Translating it yields CASSLAAGGPYEQFF. J is TRBJ2-1 and V is TRBV7-6, with TRBD2 identical over 9 bases. The CDR3 consists of 15 residues. CDR1 is SGHVS and CDR2 is FNYEAQ in the germline V gene. V lost 0 bases and J lost 8; bases outside the gene matches: 5.

This chain links TRBV5-4 with TRBJ1-2, with 9 bases identical to TRBD1. V was pared by 1 base and J by 8 bases, with 6 bases of the junction left unmatched. In germline, CDR1 is SGHNT, CDR2 YYREEE (reference sequence). CDR3 length equals 14 residues. The CDR3 region has the DNA TGTGCCAGCAGCTTGCCTAACAGGGGGCTCGGCTACACCTTC. Protein product: CASSLPNRGLGYTF.

The chain employs TRBV19 and TRBJ2-7; 11 bases align to TRBD2. With 0 bases clipped from V and 3 bases from J, the junction kept 4 bases outside the gene matches. This CDR3 region has 16 residues. The germline V gene has CDR1 LNHDA and CDR2 SQIVND (reference sequence). CDR3 DNA: TGTGCCAGTAGTATAGATCTACTAGCGGGGGACTACGAGCAGTACTTC. Translating gives CASSIDLLAGDYEQYF.

The chain carries TRBV27 and TRBJ2-7, with 11 bases matching TRBD2. In germline, CDR1 is MNHEY, CDR2 SMNVEV (reference sequence). CDR3 size: 15 residues. V lost 6 bases and J lost 6; bases outside the gene matches: 10. The CDR3 region has the DNA TGTGCCAGCAGAAAGATACTAGCGGGAGCGGGCGAGCAGTACTTC. Residues: CASRKILAGAGEQYF.

The chain uses TRBV5-1 and TRBJ1-4, with 8 bases lining up with TRBD1. The V gene end was trimmed by 0 bases and the J gene end by 2 bases; junction bases not matched to a gene: 6. From germline, CDR1 is SGHRS and CDR2 YFSETQ. The CDR3 consists of 17 residues. The CDR3: CASSLGAGGYTNEKLFF. The DNA of the CDR3 is TGCGCCAGCAGCTTGGGGGCAGGGGGCTATACTAATGAAAAACTGTTTTTT.

The V gene is TRBV7-6, the J gene TRBJ2-7, with D perhaps TRBD1 or TRBD2 (5 bases each). The CDR3 contains 13 residues. Germline V CDR1 and CDR2: SGHVS, FNYEAQ. The ends were cut back, 4 bases at V and 3 bases at J, with 10 bases in the middle. Here the CDR3 DNA reads TGTGCCAGCAGCTCCGGGACCCTCTACGAGCAGTACTTC. Translation: CASSSGTLYEQYF. Using reference TRBV7-6 and TRBJ2-7 for the parts outside the CDR3, the full variable domain is GAGVSQSPRYKVTKRGQDVALRCDPISGHVSLYWYRQALGQGPEFLTYFNYEAQQDKSGLPNDRFSAERPEGSISTLTIQRTEQRDSAMYRCASSSGTLYEQYFGPGTRLTVT.

J is TRBJ1-2 and V is TRBV25-1, with 7 bases identical to TRBD1. Trimming removed 0 bases from V and 10 bases from J; junction bases left unmatched: 8. CDR3 length equals 14 residues. Germline values: CDR1 MGHDK, CDR2 SYGVNS. The CDR3 loop is CASSEYGGQTPYTF. The DNA for the CDR3 is TGTGCCAGCAGTGAATATGGGGGACAGACACCCTACACCTTC.

This clone was picked up one time. The CDR3 region is CAWSEAGETQYF. The CDR3 nucleotides are TGTGCCTGGAGTGAGGCTGGTGAGACCCAGTACTTC. The chain has TRBV30 and TRBJ2-5; D remains unclear. Per germline, CDR1 GTSNPN and CDR2 SVGIG (reference sequence). Trimming took off 1 base at V and 5 bases at J, with 8 bases between the two ends. This CDR3 spans 12 amino acids.

The chain employs TRBV5-1 and TRBJ2-5; D is perhaps TRBD1 (6 bases). The CDR3 runs 14 residues. The V end was cut by 4 bases, the J end by 1 base, with 11 bases between. Germline V gene sequence: CDR1 SGHRS, CDR2 YFSETQ. The CDR3 bases are TGCGCCAGCAGCGGCCGGGACACCCAAGAGACCCAGTACTTC. This encodes CASSGRDTQETQYF.

J is TRBJ1-1 and V is TRBV18; D is unresolved. V was shortened by 5 bases and J by 0 bases, with 7 bases between the two germline ends. This CDR3 region has 13 residues. Germline V gives CDR1 KGHSH, CDR2 LQKENI. The CDR3 DNA sequence: TGTGCCAGCTCAATGGATATGAACACTGAAGCTTTCTTT. Translated, it gives CASSMDMNTEAFF.

The rearrangement joins TRBV19 to TRBJ1-2; 10 bases agree with TRBD1. This CDR3 is built from 14 residues. Germline V CDR1 and CDR2: LNHDA, SQIVND (reference sequence). V shed 5 bases, J shed 4 bases, and the junction held 4 bases outside the gene matches. The CDR3 is CASSDRGRFYGYTF. DNA of the CDR3: TGTGCCAGTAGTGACAGGGGGCGCTTCTATGGCTACACCTTC.

The chain joins TRBV11-2 to TRBJ1-5; 9 bases map to TRBD1. The CDR3 loop spans 16 amino acids. Trimming cost V 8 bases and J 4 bases; bases outside gene matches: 12. CDR1 and CDR2 (germline): SGHAT, FQNNGV. CDR3 residues: CASALGTGRSNQPQHF. In nucleotides, the CDR3 is TGTGCCAGCGCACTGGGGACAGGGAGGTCTAATCAGCCCCAGCATTTT.

J is TRBJ2-7 and V is TRBV9; 8 bases line up with TRBD2. After removal of 3 bases from V and 6 bases from J, the junction contained 11 bases not matched to a gene. This CDR3 contains 15 residues. Per the germline V gene, CDR1 is SGDLS and CDR2 is YYNGEE. CDR3: CASSATSGPGSEQYF. The CDR3 DNA sequence: TGTGCCAGCAGCGCTACTAGCGGCCCGGGCTCCGAGCAGTACTTC. Based on the CDR3 plus reference TRBV9 and TRBJ2-7, the full variable domain is DSGVTQTPKHLITATGQRVTLRCSPRSGDLSVYWYQQSLDQGLQFLIQYYNGEERAKGNILERFSAQQFPDLHSELNLSSLELGDSALYFCASSATSGPGSEQYFGPGTRLTVT.

The genes are TRBV5-5 and TRBJ2-7; possible D gene TRBD2, 6 bases. CDR3 length: 17 residues. V was cut by 4 bases and J by 12 bases, with 32 bases left in between. The germline CDR1 and CDR2 sequences are SGHKS and YYEKEE (reference sequence). This CDR3 reads CASSPTPEEGQRSRLYF. CDR3 DNA: TGTGCCAGCAGCCCGACCCCGGAGGAGGGCCAAAGGAGCCGACTGTACTTC.